This T cell receptor beta chain was documented in a study of blood T cell repertoires in COVID-19. Turning to the study itself: Both acute and convalescent COVID-19 samples were obtained from the United States, Italy and Spain. The analysed material was cDNA or gDNA that came from T cells, B-cell-depleted T cells, or PBMCs.

Original handling: Amplification from reference gene primers served as the basis for estimated nucleated cell counts. Libraries were prepared by immunoSEQ multiplex PCR; TCRdb keeps only in-frame clonotypes and omits some of them. The D gene and trimming were derived from the DNA, and the V and J assignments and clone size from that table. This sample has 100,000 to 130,000 clones; around nine tenths occur once, and the top ten carry around 1.2%. The V gene's germline CDR1 is SGHAT and CDR2 FQNNGV. The CDR3 covers 17 residues. V was clipped by 1 base and J by 0 bases; unmatched bases: 5. The sample consisted of peripheral blood. This sequence was found in a woman younger than 45 with acute or convalescent COVID-19. The chain uses TRBV11-2 and TRBJ2-1; TRBD2 agrees at 8 bases. Here the CDR3 reads CASSLARAGGSYNEQFF. In DNA, the CDR3 is TGTGCCAGCAGCTTAGCCCGGGCGGGGGGCTCCTACAATGAGCAGTTCTTC.